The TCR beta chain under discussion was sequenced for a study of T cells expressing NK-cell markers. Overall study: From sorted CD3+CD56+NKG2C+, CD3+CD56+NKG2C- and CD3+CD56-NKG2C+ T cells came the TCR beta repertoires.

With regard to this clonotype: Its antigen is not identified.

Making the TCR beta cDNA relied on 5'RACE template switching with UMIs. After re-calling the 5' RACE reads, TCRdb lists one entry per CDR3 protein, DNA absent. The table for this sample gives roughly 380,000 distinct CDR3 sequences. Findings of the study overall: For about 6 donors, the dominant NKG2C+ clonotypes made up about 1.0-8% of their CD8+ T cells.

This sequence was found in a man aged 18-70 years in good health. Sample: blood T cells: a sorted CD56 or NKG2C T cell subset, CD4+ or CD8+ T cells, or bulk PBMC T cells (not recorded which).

This chain's CDR3 is CASSSQAGGPYEQYF. The chain links TRBV12-3 or TRBV12-4 to TRBJ2-7; TCRdb proposes TRBD2, but this gene call is untestable without DNA. The CDR3 spans 15 residues.